The T cell receptor beta chain under discussion was sequenced for a study of blood T cell repertoires in COVID-19. About the study: PBMCs, B-cell-depleted T cells, or T cells were the source of the cDNA or gDNA that made up the material.

This CDR3 is built from 13 residues. Trimming cost V 5 bases and J 9 bases; bases outside gene matches: 9. In the original processing: Amplification with reference gene primers provided the estimates of nucleated cell counts. Sequenced by immunoSEQ multiplex PCR; TCRdb stores in-frame clones only, minus some. That table supplies the V and J calls and clone size; D and trimming were determined from the DNA. The sample carries some 270,000 clones, less than 95% recorded once. The rearrangement uses TRBV12-3 or TRBV12-4 and TRBJ1-1; 7 positions match TRBD1. Sequenced material: PBMCs or T cells enriched from blood (not recorded which). The clonotype originates from a man aged 35 to 55 who had been exposed to COVID-19. In DNA, the CDR3 is TGTGCCAGCAGTACGGACAGGCGGGGACAAGCTTTCTTT. Protein sequence: CASSTDRRGQAFF.